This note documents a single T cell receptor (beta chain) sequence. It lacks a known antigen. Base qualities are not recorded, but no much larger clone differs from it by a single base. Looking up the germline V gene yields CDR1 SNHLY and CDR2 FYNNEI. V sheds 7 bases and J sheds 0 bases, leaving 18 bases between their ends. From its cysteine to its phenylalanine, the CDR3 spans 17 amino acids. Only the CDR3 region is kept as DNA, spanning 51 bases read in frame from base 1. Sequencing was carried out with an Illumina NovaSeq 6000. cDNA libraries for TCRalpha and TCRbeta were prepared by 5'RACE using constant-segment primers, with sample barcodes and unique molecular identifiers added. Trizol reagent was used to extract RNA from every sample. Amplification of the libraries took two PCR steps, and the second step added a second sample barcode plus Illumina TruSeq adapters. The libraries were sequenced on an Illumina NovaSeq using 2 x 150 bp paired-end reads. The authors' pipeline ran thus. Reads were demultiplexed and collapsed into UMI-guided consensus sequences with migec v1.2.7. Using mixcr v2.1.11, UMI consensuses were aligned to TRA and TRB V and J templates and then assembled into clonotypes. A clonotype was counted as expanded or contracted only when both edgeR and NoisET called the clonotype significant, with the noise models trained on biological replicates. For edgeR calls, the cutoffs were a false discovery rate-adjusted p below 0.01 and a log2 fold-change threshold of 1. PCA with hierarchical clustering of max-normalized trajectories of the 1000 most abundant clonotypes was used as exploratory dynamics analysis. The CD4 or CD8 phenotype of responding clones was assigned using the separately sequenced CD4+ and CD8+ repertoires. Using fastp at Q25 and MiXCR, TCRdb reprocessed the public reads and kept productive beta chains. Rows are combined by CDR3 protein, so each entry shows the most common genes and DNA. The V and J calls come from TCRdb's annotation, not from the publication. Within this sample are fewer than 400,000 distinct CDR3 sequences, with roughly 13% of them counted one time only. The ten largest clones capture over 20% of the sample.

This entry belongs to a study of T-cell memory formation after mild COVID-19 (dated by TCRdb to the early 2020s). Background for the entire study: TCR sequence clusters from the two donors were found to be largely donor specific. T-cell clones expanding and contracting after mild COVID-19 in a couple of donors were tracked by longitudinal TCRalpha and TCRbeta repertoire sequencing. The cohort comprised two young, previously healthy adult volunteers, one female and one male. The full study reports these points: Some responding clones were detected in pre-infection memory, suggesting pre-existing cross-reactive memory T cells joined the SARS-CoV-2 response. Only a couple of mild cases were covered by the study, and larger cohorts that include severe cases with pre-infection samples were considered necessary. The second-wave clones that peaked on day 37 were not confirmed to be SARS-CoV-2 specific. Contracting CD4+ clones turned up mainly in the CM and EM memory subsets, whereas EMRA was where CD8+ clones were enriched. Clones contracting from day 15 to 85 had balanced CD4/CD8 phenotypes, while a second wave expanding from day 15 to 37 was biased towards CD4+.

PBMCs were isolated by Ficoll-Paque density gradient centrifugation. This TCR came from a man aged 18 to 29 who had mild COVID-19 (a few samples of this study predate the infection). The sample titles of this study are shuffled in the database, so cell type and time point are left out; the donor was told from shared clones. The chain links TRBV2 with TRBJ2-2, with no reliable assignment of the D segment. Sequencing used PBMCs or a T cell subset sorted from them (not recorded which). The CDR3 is CASTAPSTDSNTGELFF. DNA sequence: TGTGCCAGCACTGCCCCCAGCACCGACTCGAACACCGGGGAGCTGTTTTTT.